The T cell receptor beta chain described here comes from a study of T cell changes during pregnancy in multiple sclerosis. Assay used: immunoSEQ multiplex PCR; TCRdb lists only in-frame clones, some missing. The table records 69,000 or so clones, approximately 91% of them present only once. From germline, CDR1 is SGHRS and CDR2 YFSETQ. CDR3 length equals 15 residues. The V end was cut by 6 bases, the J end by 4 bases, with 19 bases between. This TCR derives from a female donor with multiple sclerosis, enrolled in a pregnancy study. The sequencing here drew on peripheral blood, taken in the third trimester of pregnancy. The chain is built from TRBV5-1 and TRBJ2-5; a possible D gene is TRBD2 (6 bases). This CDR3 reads CASMAGPTLGETQYF. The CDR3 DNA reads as TGCGCCAGCATGGCGGGGCCAACCCTGGGAGAGACCCAGTACTTC. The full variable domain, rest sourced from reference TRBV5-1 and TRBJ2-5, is KAGVTQTPRYLIKTRGQQVTLSCSPISGHRSVSWYQQTPGQGLQFLFEYFSETQRNKGNFPGRFSGRQFSNSRSEMNVSTLELGDSALYLCASMAGPTLGETQYFGPGTRLLVL.